This TCR beta chain was sequenced during a study of CD8 T cells in ankylosing spondylitis. MiXCR, run by TCRdb on the 5' RACE reads, gives a single entry per CDR3 protein. The sample carries about 240,000 distinct CDR3 sequences, 8.6% recorded once. Germline V CDR1 and CDR2: GTSNPN, SVGIG (reference sequence). With 2 bases removed from V and 3 bases from J, the gap between germline ends came to 16 bases. This CDR3 is built from 15 residues. This clonotype was picked up a small number of times. Sequenced input: blood, either unsorted or a sorted T cell fraction (not recorded which). This receptor was taken from a male donor with ankylosing spondylitis or in good health (not recorded which). The J gene is TRBJ2-5, the V gene TRBV30; D ambiguous. The CDR3 coding sequence is TGTGCCTGGAGTATTTTAACCGGATACGAAGAGACCCAGTACTTC. Translation: CAWSILTGYEETQYF.